A selection of T cell receptor beta chains follows, all from one sample in a study of blood T cells in healthy people across ages. Via MiXCR, TCRdb re-called the 5' RACE reads, giving one row per CDR3 protein. The sample yields around 1,500,000 distinct CDR3 sequences, approximately 38% seen once. What was sequenced was blood. The receptor set was obtained from a young woman in good health. The CDR3 runs from the conserved cysteine through the conserved F or W. Each record gives: V gene, clone size, J gene, D gene, CDR3 DNA, CDR3 protein. The D gene is left open where the match is weak. Clone size is shown for a subset of rows, as once, few, many or a class of expanded clone.

TRBV11-2	-	TRBJ2-7	-	TGTGCCAGCACCTTGGGGCAGGGATCCCCCGAGCAGTACTTC	CASTLGQGSPEQYF
TRBV4-1	-	TRBJ1-1	-	TGCGCCAGCAGCCAAGAGCCGAGCGGGACTGAAGCTTTCTTT	CASSQEPSGTEAFF
TRBV12-3/TRBV12-4	few	TRBJ1-5	-	TGTGCCAGCAGTTTCGGGGGGCTGGTCGAACAGCCCCAGCATTTT	CASSFGGLVEQPQHF
TRBV6-2/TRBV6-3	-	TRBJ2-3	TRBD2	TGTGCCAGCAGTTACCCAAGCGGGAGGGCTCTTCCAGATACGCAGTATTTT	CASSYPSGRALPDTQYF
TRBV7-6	-	TRBJ2-1	TRBD2	TGTGCCAGCAGCACCAGGACTAGCGGGAGTATAAGGGACAATGAGCAGTTCTTC	CASSTRTSGSIRDNEQFF
TRBV3-1	-	TRBJ1-5	TRBD1	TGTGCCTGCAGCCTAGGGGGCAGCCCCCAGCATTTT	CACSLGGSPQHF
TRBV7-2	many	TRBJ2-3	-	TGTGCCAGCAGCTTATTGGCGGATGGGGATACGCAGTATTTT	CASSLLADGDTQYF
TRBV20-1	few	TRBJ2-1	-	TGCAGTGCTAGCTTGAGTGGGATGTACAATGAGCAGTTCTTC	CSASLSGMYNEQFF
TRBV6-1	-	TRBJ2-7	TRBD2	TGTGCCAGCAGTGAAGTAGTAGCGGGAAGCTACGAGCAGTACTTC	CASSEVVAGSYEQYF
TRBV7-6	-	TRBJ1-1	-	TGTGCCACAGCGAGGGATTGGGGGGACACTGAAGCTTTCTTT	CATARDWGDTEAFF
TRBV29-1	-	TRBJ1-5	-	TGCAGCGTTCAAAGGGAGAGCAATCAGCCCCAGCATTTT	CSVQRESNQPQHF
TRBV6-2/TRBV6-3	-	TRBJ1-5	TRBD1	TGTGCCAGCACCTCTCTGGGACAGGGTATTCGTCAGCCCCAGCATTTT	CASTSLGQGIRQPQHF
TRBV25-1	-	TRBJ1-1	TRBD1	TGTGCCAGCGGAGGACAGGGAATGAACACTGAAGCTTTCTTT	CASGGQGMNTEAFF
TRBV25-1	-	TRBJ2-3	-	TGTGCCACACGGCAGGGGACAGATACGCAGTATTTT	CATRQGTDTQYF